This T cell receptor beta chain was recovered during a study of T cell responses to AZD1222 COVID-19 vaccine. Across the study: Pooled together were second doses at about 4 or about 12 weeks.

With respect to this clone: The antigen is unknown.

Study-wide points: Donors, mostly white British, included more females; clonal diversity was possibly underestimated.

TCRdb's copy holds only in-frame clones and misses some; the assay was immunoSEQ multiplex PCR. The profile shows 160,000 or so clones, more than 90% of them singletons. The CDR3 is 13 amino acids. CDR1 MNHEY and CDR2 SMNVEV come from the germline V gene (reference sequence). V shed 7 bases and J shed 5 bases, with 14 bases lying between them. V gene TRBV27 combines with J gene TRBJ1-2; D is unresolved. Sequenced here: peripheral blood, sampled on day 0 of AZD1222 vaccination. The TCR was taken from an adult in good health. As DNA, the CDR3 is TGTGCCAGCATGGGTCCTGGCGATTATGGCTACACCTTC. This codes for CASMGPGDYGYTF.